This T cell receptor (beta chain) was observed in a study of cytomegalovirus exposure and HLA in healthy donors. General observations from the study: Cytomegalovirus association was listed for 164 TCR beta chains. Previous analysis showed most TCR beta V segments were productive about 87% or about 30% of the time.

With 60 Vbeta and 13 Jbeta primers, the PCR was carried out. Data came from immunoSEQ multiplex PCR; TCRdb stores just in-frame clones and leaves some out. The sample holds around 160,000 clones, 68% seen once. A remark on this clone: Its antigen is undetermined.

Germline V gene data show CDR1 as WSHSY and CDR2 as SAAADI. Trimming left V 4 bases short and J 6 bases short, with 7 bases between. This CDR3 comprises 13 residues. This chain uses TRBV10-2 with TRBJ1-6, with a possible D match to TRBD1 (5 bases). The sample comprised PBMCs. This receptor was taken from a man aged 50-59 years in good health and CMV-seronegative. The CDR3: CASSGQGNSPLHF. The CDR3 DNA follows: TGCGCCAGCAGTGGGCAGGGTAATTCACCCCTCCACTTT.